Listed below are T cell receptor beta chains from one sample, sequenced in a study of CD8+CD57+ T cells in acquired aplastic anemia. TCRdb re-derived calls from the reads in MiXCR, one entry per CDR3 protein. The data show about 160,000 distinct CDR3 sequences, with around half seen just once and roughly 30% held by the top ten. Source material: sorted CD4+, CD8+, or CD8+CD57+ T cells (not recorded which) from PBMCs. Source of these receptors: a human donor with aplastic anemia. Both conserved end residues are part of each CDR3. The D gene is left open where the match is weak. Clone size is not always given. Where it is, it says once, few, many or a class for expanded clones.

DNA,CDR3,V,D,J,size
TGTGCCAGCAGCTCCGGGGCAGACGAGCAGTACTTC,CASSSGADEQYF,TRBV7-9,.,TRBJ2-7,once
TGTGCCAGCAGCCCGGGACAGGGGGCTGAGCGCTATGGCTACACCTTC,CASSPGQGAERYGYTF,TRBV11-1,TRBD1,TRBJ1-2,.
TGTGCCAGCCAGGGAACGAACACCGGGGAGCTGTTTTTT,CASQGTNTGELFF,TRBV12-3/TRBV12-4,.,TRBJ2-2,.
TGTGCCAGCAGTACCCTAGCGGGCGGCTACAATGAGCAGTTCTTC,CASSTLAGGYNEQFF,TRBV12-3/TRBV12-4,TRBD2,TRBJ2-1,many
TGTGCCAGCAAACCACAGGGGGCGAGGACTGAAGCTTTCTTT,CASKPQGARTEAFF,TRBV7-2,TRBD1,TRBJ1-1,.
TGTGCCAGCAGCGGAGCGGGGGGGCGCGACGAGCAGTACTTC,CASSGAGGRDEQYF,TRBV9,TRBD2,TRBJ2-7,many
TGTGCCACCAGTGACATCGGACAGGGCGGCTATGGCTACACCTTC,CATSDIGQGGYGYTF,TRBV2,TRBD1,TRBJ1-2,.
TGCAGTGCCACGCGGACAGGACGCTCCTACGAGCAGTACTTC,CSATRTGRSYEQYF,TRBV20-1,TRBD1,TRBJ2-7,.
TGCGCCAGCAGCTTGGGCCTAGAAAACGAGCAGTACTTC,CASSLGLENEQYF,TRBV5-1,.,TRBJ2-7,many
TGTGCCAGCAGCTTAACGGGCGGAGCGGAGACCCAGTACTTC,CASSLTGGAETQYF,TRBV7-3,.,TRBJ2-5,.
TGCAGTGCTAGACATAGCGCGAGCTACGAGCAGTACTTC,CSARHSASYEQYF,TRBV20-1,.,TRBJ2-7,.
TGTGCCAGCAGTCCGGGAGGAGCGGGAGGGCCCAAGACCCAGTACTTC,CASSPGGAGGPKTQYF,TRBV9,TRBD2,TRBJ2-5,.
TGTGCCAGCAGCTTAGATAGGCCTCAAGTCTCTGGAAACACCATATATTTT,CASSLDRPQVSGNTIYF,TRBV7-6,.,TRBJ1-3,.
TGTGCCAGCAGCGTATCATCTAACTATGGCTACACCTTC,CASSVSSNYGYTF,TRBV9,.,TRBJ1-2,many